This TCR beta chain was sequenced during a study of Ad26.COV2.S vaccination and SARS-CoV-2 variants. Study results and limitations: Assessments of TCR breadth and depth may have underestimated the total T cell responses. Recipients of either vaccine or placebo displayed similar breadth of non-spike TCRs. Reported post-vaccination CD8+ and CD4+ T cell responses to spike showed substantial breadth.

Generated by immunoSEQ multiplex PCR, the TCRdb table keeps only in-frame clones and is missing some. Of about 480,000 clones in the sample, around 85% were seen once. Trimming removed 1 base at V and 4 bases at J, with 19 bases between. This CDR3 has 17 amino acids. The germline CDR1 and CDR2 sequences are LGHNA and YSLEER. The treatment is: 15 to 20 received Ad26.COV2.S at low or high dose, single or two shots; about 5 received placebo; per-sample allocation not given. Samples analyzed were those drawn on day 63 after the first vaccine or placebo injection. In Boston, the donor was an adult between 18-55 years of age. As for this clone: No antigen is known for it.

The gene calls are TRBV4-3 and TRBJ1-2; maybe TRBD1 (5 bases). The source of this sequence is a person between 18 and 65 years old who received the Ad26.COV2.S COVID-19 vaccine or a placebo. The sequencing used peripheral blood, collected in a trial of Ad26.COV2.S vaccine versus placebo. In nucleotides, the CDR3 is TGCGCCAGCAGCCAAGTTACCCTCAGAGGGACCTTCTATGGCTACACCTTC. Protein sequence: CASSQVTLRGTFYGYTF.